This T cell receptor (beta chain) was captured in a study of immune heterogeneity within non-small cell lung tumors. General observations from the study: High-frequency T-cell receptor beta clonotypes were largely distinct between individual patients. Identical dominant CDR3 beta clonotypes were found recurring across a patient's tumor sites, along with site-unique high-frequency clones.

Bulk tumor genomic DNA, 500 to 750 ng per sample, was used as template. Several biopsies were spaced far apart within each primary tumor and obtained as surgery took place. Untreated, newly diagnosed non-small cell lung cancer patients underwent curative surgery. Multiplex PCR amplified TCR beta CDR3 with 32 V and 13 J primers. Each CDR3 protein is one row after TCRdb ran MiXCR on the multiplex PCR reads. In the table there are 8,500 to 13,000 distinct CDR3 sequences, around 30% of which are singletons. CDR1 KGHSH and CDR2 LQKENI come from the germline V gene. CDR3 size: 11 residues. V was trimmed by 6 bases and J by 8 bases, leaving 10 bases between them. About this clonotype: Its antigen remains unknown.

The sample taken for sequencing was lung tumor tissue. The chain combines TRBV18 with TRBJ1-2; the D is unclear. The receptor was derived from a man over 45 with non-small cell lung cancer. In nucleotides, the CDR3 is TGTGCCAGCTCCCTAGACATCGGCTACACCTTC. Translation gives CASSLDIGYTF.